This TCR beta chain appears in the sequencing data of a study of blood T cell repertoires in COVID-19. About the research overall: PBMCs, B-cell-depleted T cells, or T cells were the source of the cDNA or gDNA that made up the material.

CDR3 length equals 21 residues. CDR1 SGHTA and CDR2 FQGNSA come from the germline V gene. The V segment lost 0 bases and the J segment 3 bases; nucleotides outside the gene matches: 14. In the authors' methods: Estimated nucleated cell counts came from reference gene primer amplification. The data were produced by immunoSEQ multiplex PCR, yet TCRdb's version contains in-frame clones alone and is incomplete. The DNA was the basis for D and trimming; V, J and clone size are from that table. The sample includes 150,000 to 180,000 clones, about 85% of them seen just once. Followed over time, Seattle patients had been enrolled while infection was active.

Sequencing used peripheral blood. This rearrangement joins TRBV7-2 to TRBJ2-1, with 13 nucleotides matching TRBD2. The source is an older woman with COVID-19, enrolled during active disease. Written as DNA, the CDR3 is TGTGCCAGCAGCTTAGCTCCCGGGAGACTAGCGGGAGGTGTTAGCTACAATGAGCAGTTCTTC. Its protein is CASSLAPGRLAGGVSYNEQFF.